This is a list of T cell receptor beta chains from one sample in a study of blood T cell repertoires in COVID-19. Profiling relied on immunoSEQ multiplex PCR, and the TCRdb table lists in-frame clones only, not all of them. The data contain around 230,000 clones, about 81% of them singletons. The material sequenced was peripheral blood. All receptors derive from a woman aged 55-69 years with active or convalescent COVID-19. Each CDR3 is given with its conserved first and last residue. D genes are given only for firm matches. Clone size is given for some rows only: seen once, a few or many times, or a class if the clone is expanded.

d_call: NA; j_call: TRBJ1-4; v_call: TRBV11-2; clone_size: NA; cdr3_nt: TGTGCCAGCAGCTTAGGGACAGCAGTAAATGAAAAACTGTTTTTT; cdr3_aa: CASSLGTAVNEKLFF
d_call: TRBD1; j_call: TRBJ1-6; v_call: TRBV7-9; clone_size: NA; cdr3_nt: TGTGCCAGCAGCTCTACAGGGGGCGCCTATAATTCACCCCTCCACTTT; cdr3_aa: CASSSTGGAYNSPLHF
d_call: NA; j_call: TRBJ2-4; v_call: TRBV28; clone_size: NA; cdr3_nt: TGTGCCAGCAGTCAGGGGGGAGAGGGGGTAGCCATTCAGTACTTC; cdr3_aa: CASSQGGEGVAIQYF
d_call: TRBD1; j_call: TRBJ1-5; v_call: TRBV19; clone_size: NA; cdr3_nt: TGTGCCAGTTGGGACAGGGGGCTCGGACAGCCCCAGCATTTT; cdr3_aa: CASWDRGLGQPQHF
d_call: TRBD1; j_call: TRBJ2-7; v_call: TRBV6-1; clone_size: NA; cdr3_nt: TGTGCCAGCAGTGATGGGACAGGCCTCTACGAGCAGTACTTC; cdr3_aa: CASSDGTGLYEQYF
d_call: NA; j_call: TRBJ1-3; v_call: TRBV2; clone_size: NA; cdr3_nt: TGTGCCAGCAGAAAATTCTTTGGAAACACCATATATTTT; cdr3_aa: CASRKFFGNTIYF
d_call: NA; j_call: TRBJ1-5; v_call: TRBV2; clone_size: NA; cdr3_nt: TGTGCCAGCAGCCCATTAGAAACAGGCAATCAGCCCCAGCATTTT; cdr3_aa: CASSPLETGNQPQHF
d_call: TRBD1; j_call: TRBJ1-1; v_call: TRBV20-1; clone_size: NA; cdr3_nt: TGCAGTGCTAGTGGGGACAGGGCCACGGGCACTGAAGCTTTCTTT; cdr3_aa: CSASGDRATGTEAFF
d_call: TRBD1; j_call: TRBJ2-3; v_call: TRBV2; clone_size: NA; cdr3_nt: TGTGCCAGCAGTGAAGCGACAGGGGCCCTCGGAAATACGCAGTATTTT; cdr3_aa: CASSEATGALGNTQYF
d_call: NA; j_call: TRBJ2-1; v_call: TRBV18; clone_size: NA; cdr3_nt: TGTGCCAGCTCACCCCCTGGACAGCGGAGCTCCTACAATGAGCAGTTCTTC; cdr3_aa: CASSPPGQRSSYNEQFF
d_call: TRBD1; j_call: TRBJ1-6; v_call: TRBV7-9; clone_size: few; cdr3_nt: TGTGCCAGCAGCTTAGCGCTGGGACAGGGTTATCCCCTCCACTTT; cdr3_aa: CASSLALGQGYPLHF
d_call: TRBD2; j_call: TRBJ2-4; v_call: TRBV14; clone_size: NA; cdr3_nt: TGTGCCAGCAGCCAAGGTGGGGGGACAGGCAAAAACGGACTAGCGGTTTCCAAAAACATTCAGTACTTC; cdr3_aa: CASSQGGGTGKNGLAVSKNIQYF
d_call: TRBD1; j_call: TRBJ1-2; v_call: TRBV30; clone_size: NA; cdr3_nt: TGTGCCTGGAATTATGGGACAGGGGTTTTCGATGGCTACACCTTC; cdr3_aa: CAWNYGTGVFDGYTF
d_call: NA; j_call: TRBJ2-2; v_call: TRBV10-2; clone_size: NA; cdr3_nt: TGCGCATCTTCCGCGGGGAATAGCGGGGAGCTGTTTTTT; cdr3_aa: CASSAGNSGELFF
d_call: TRBD2; j_call: TRBJ2-1; v_call: TRBV5-1; clone_size: NA; cdr3_nt: TGCGCCAGCGGGACCCAGCGGGGTTACAATGAGCAGTTCTTC; cdr3_aa: CASGTQRGYNEQFF
d_call: TRBD1; j_call: TRBJ1-2; v_call: TRBV30; clone_size: NA; cdr3_nt: TGTGCCTGGAGCCATCATGCAGGGGGCGATGGCTACACCTTC; cdr3_aa: CAWSHHAGGDGYTF
d_call: TRBD2; j_call: TRBJ2-3; v_call: TRBV11-2; clone_size: few; cdr3_nt: TGTGCCAGTCTTCTAGCCCGGGGGGGCCGGGATACGCAGTATTTT; cdr3_aa: CASLLARGGRDTQYF
d_call: NA; j_call: TRBJ1-5; v_call: TRBV19; clone_size: NA; cdr3_nt: TGTGCCAGTAGTACTCAACGGGACACCTATCAGCCCCAGCATTTT; cdr3_aa: CASSTQRDTYQPQHF
d_call: TRBD2; j_call: TRBJ2-7; v_call: TRBV6-1; clone_size: NA; cdr3_nt: TGTGCCAGCAGTGGGGGCCCCGGGACTAGCGGGGGGAGGTACGAGCAGTACTTC; cdr3_aa: CASSGGPGTSGGRYEQYF
d_call: NA; j_call: TRBJ2-3; v_call: TRBV18; clone_size: NA; cdr3_nt: TGTGCCAGCTCACCCCGGTCAGGAGATACGCAGTATTTT; cdr3_aa: CASSPRSGDTQYF
d_call: NA; j_call: TRBJ1-3; v_call: TRBV12-3/TRBV12-4; clone_size: NA; cdr3_nt: TGTGCCAGCAGTACTCATGGGGGCGGCACCATATATTTT; cdr3_aa: CASSTHGGGTIYF
d_call: NA; j_call: TRBJ2-2; v_call: TRBV6-5; clone_size: few; cdr3_nt: TGTGCCAGCAGCTCGCCCTCAGGGGCCGGGGAGCTGTTTTTT; cdr3_aa: CASSSPSGAGELFF
d_call: NA; j_call: TRBJ2-5; v_call: TRBV6-5; clone_size: NA; cdr3_nt: TGTGCCAGCAGTTACTCGGGGGCAGCCCGGGAGACCCAGTACTTC; cdr3_aa: CASSYSGAARETQYF
d_call: NA; j_call: TRBJ1-1; v_call: TRBV21-1; clone_size: NA; cdr3_nt: TGTGCCAGCACCCCACGGCGGGACGCTGAAGCTTTCTTT; cdr3_aa: CASTPRRDAEAFF
d_call: TRBD2; j_call: TRBJ2-3; v_call: TRBV5-1; clone_size: NA; cdr3_nt: TGCGCCAGCAGCTCTGGACTAGCGGGGGCCCGCACAGATACGCAGTATTTT; cdr3_aa: CASSSGLAGARTDTQYF
d_call: NA; j_call: TRBJ1-2; v_call: TRBV28; clone_size: NA; cdr3_nt: TGTGCCAGCTTCGCCCCTTCAGACAGGCGCACTTGGGGTGGCTACACCTTC; cdr3_aa: CASFAPSDRRTWGGYTF
d_call: NA; j_call: TRBJ2-1; v_call: TRBV6-6; clone_size: NA; cdr3_nt: TGTGCCACCCTAGGCTATGAGCAGTTCTTC; cdr3_aa: CATLGYEQFF
d_call: NA; j_call: TRBJ2-5; v_call: TRBV18; clone_size: NA; cdr3_nt: TGTGCCAGCTCACCCCGGGCGACGGGGGTCCAAGAGACCCAGTACTTC; cdr3_aa: CASSPRATGVQETQYF
d_call: TRBD1; j_call: TRBJ1-2; v_call: TRBV5-4; clone_size: NA; cdr3_nt: TGTGCCAGCAGCTTCCGGGACAGGGGTTTCTATGGCTACACCTTC; cdr3_aa: CASSFRDRGFYGYTF
d_call: NA; j_call: TRBJ2-3; v_call: TRBV2; clone_size: NA; cdr3_nt: TGTGCCAGCAGTCCGGGACTGATCACAGATACGCAGTATTTT; cdr3_aa: CASSPGLITDTQYF
d_call: NA; j_call: TRBJ1-4; v_call: TRBV2; clone_size: NA; cdr3_nt: TGTGCCAGCAGTGAAGGGACAGTTAATGAAAAACTGTTTTTT; cdr3_aa: CASSEGTVNEKLFF